Below are 19 T cell receptor beta chains sequenced from a single sample in a study of blood T cell repertoires in COVID-19 (dated by TCRdb to the early 2020s). The library was generated by the immunoSEQ multiplex PCR assay. Not all clones reach the TCRdb copy of this immuneACCESS table, which keeps in-frame sequences only. Checked studies attribute under half of the gap to unresolved V genes and leave the rest unexplained. The sample table shows approximately 100,000 clones, and roughly 82% are seen once. The ten largest account for about a tenth of the sample. The sample was peripheral blood. The receptor source for this set is a man aged 65-85 years with active or convalescent COVID-19.

The chain uses TRBV4-2 and TRBJ2-7, with D possibly matching TRBD1 (7 bases). CDR1 LGHNA and CDR2 YNFKEQ come from the germline V gene. The CDR3 extends over 15 amino acids. V was pared by 1 base and J by 2 bases, with 12 bases between. The CDR3 region is CASSQGAGQTYEQYF. CDR3 DNA: TGTGCCAGCAGCCAAGGGGCGGGACAGACCTACGAGCAGTACTTC.

The J gene is TRBJ2-1, the V gene TRBV27, with a weak D call TRBD1 (6 bases). The CDR3 has 16 amino acids. CDR1 and CDR2 (germline): MNHEY, SMNVEV (reference sequence). V dropped 5 bases and J dropped 7 bases, with 21 bases sitting between them. The CDR3, as DNA: TGTGCCAGCAGTCTAACTCGGGACATCCAAGGGAATGAGCAGTTCTTC. Its protein is CASSLTRDIQGNEQFF.

The genes are TRBV9 and TRBJ1-4; the D is unclear. Looked up from germline, CDR1 is SGDLS and CDR2 is YYNGEE. Trimming stripped 1 base from V and 7 bases from J, with 17 bases between. The CDR3 is 16 residues long. CDR3: CASSVTPAGHLEKLFF. The CDR3 nucleotides read TGTGCCAGCAGCGTAACGCCGGCAGGCCACCTTGAAAAACTGTTTTTT.

J is TRBJ2-4 and V is TRBV28, with a possible D match to TRBD2 (6 bases). This CDR3 has 14 residues. The V end was cut by 2 bases, the J end by 5 bases, with 10 bases between. Per germline, CDR1 MDHEN and CDR2 SYDVKM. The CDR3 bases are TGTGCCAGCAGTTTAGCGGGACCCCAAAACATTCAGTACTTC. Its protein is CASSLAGPQNIQYF.

The CDR3, as DNA: TGCGCCAGCACCCCGGCCCCTCCGGCGGAAGGCACCATATATTTT. This translates into CASTPAPPAEGTIYF. The V call is TRBV4-1, the J call TRBJ1-3; D is uncertain. The germline V gene has CDR1 MGHRA and CDR2 YSYEKL. The CDR3 is 15 amino acids. Trimming cost V 7 bases and J 9 bases, with 22 bases left between them.

This clone was recorded a few times. J is TRBJ2-5 and V is TRBV6-1; 11 bases line up with TRBD2. The CDR3 runs 17 residues. Germline CDR1 and CDR2: MNHNS and SASEGT. The trim removed 4 bases at V and 5 bases at J, leaving 12 bases unmatched. CDR3 DNA: TGTGCCAGCAGTGGGATAAGTAGCGGGGGGGTCCTGGAGACCCAGTACTTC. It specifies CASSGISSGGVLETQYF.

This clone has only one observation. This rearrangement joins TRBV7-9 to TRBJ2-1, with 10 bases fitting TRBD2. Trimming at V came to 5 bases and at J to 1 base, leaving 8 bases not matched to a gene. Per germline, CDR1 SEHNR and CDR2 FQNEAQ (reference sequence). CDR3 length: 17 residues. CDR3: CASSQSTSGLSYNEQFF. In DNA, the CDR3 is TGTGCCAGCAGCCAGTCGACTAGCGGGCTTTCCTACAATGAGCAGTTCTTC.

This clone has a handful of counts. The CDR3 sequence is CASSLGRTGSLEQYF. CDR3 sequence (DNA): TGTGCCAGCAGCTTAGGCCGGACAGGGAGTCTCGAGCAGTACTTC. V and J are TRBV7-9 and TRBJ2-7; 8 bases line up with TRBD1. Germline lookup yields CDR1 SEHNR and CDR2 FQNEAQ (reference sequence). This CDR3 spans 15 amino acids. V dropped 1 base and J dropped 6; count of bases not matched to a gene: 8. Complete variable domain (other parts from reference TRBV7-9 and TRBJ2-7): DTGVSQNPRHKITKRGQNVTFRCDPISEHNRLYWYRQTLGQGPEFLTYFQNEAQLEKSRLLSDRFSAERPKGSFSTLEIQRTEQGDSAMYLCASSLGRTGSLEQYFGPGTRLTVT.

The chain's CDR3 is CASSYQGWTGPQHF. CDR3 nucleotides: TGTGCCAGCAGTTACCAGGGGTGGACCGGGCCCCAGCATTTT. This sequence joins TRBV6-2 or TRBV6-3 and TRBJ1-5; D is perhaps TRBD1 (6 bases). CDR1 MNHEY and CDR2 SVGEGT come from the germline V gene. This CDR3 comprises 14 residues. V was shortened by 2 bases and J by 9 bases, with 14 bases between the two germline ends.

Here the CDR3 reads CASSLGASGGAYSTDTQYF. The CDR3 region has the DNA TGTGCCAGCAGCTTAGGGGCTAGCGGGGGGGCCTATAGCACAGATACGCAGTATTTT. The chain links TRBV7-2 to TRBJ2-3; TRBD2 matches 12 bases. Germline V CDR1 and CDR2: SGHTA, FQGNSA. There are 19 residues in the CDR3. J was trimmed by 0 bases and V by 1 base; bases with no gene match: 8.

The chain has TRBV19 and TRBJ1-1; 7 bases match TRBD1. The CDR3 consists of 17 residues. V trimming: 3 bases; J trimming: 0 bases; junction bases outside the gene matches: 10. CDR1 and CDR2 (germline): LNHDA, SQIVND (reference sequence). The CDR3 coding sequence is TGTGCCAGTAGTATCGGCAGGGGGACCCTCATGAACACTGAAGCTTTCTTT. Translated: CASSIGRGTLMNTEAFF.

The genes are TRBV5-4 and TRBJ2-2; 8 positions agree with TRBD2. J was trimmed by 1 base and V by 4 bases; bases with no gene match: 6. The CDR3 totals 16 residues. The germline CDR1 and CDR2 sequences are SGHNT and YYREEE (reference sequence). The chain's CDR3 is CASSRSGLVNTGELFF. The CDR3 DNA follows: TGTGCCAGCAGCCGATCGGGACTAGTGAACACCGGGGAGCTGTTTTTT.

The genes are TRBV18 and TRBJ1-4, with D tentatively TRBD1 (5 bases). CDR1 is KGHSH and CDR2 is LQKENI in the germline V gene. V lost 5 bases, J lost 0 bases, and 7 bases lay in between. CDR3 size: 14 residues. As DNA, the CDR3 is TGTGCCAGCTCAGCGACAGCAACTAATGAAAAACTGTTTTTT. It specifies CASSATATNEKLFF.

The rearrangement uses TRBV7-9 and TRBJ1-1; D call uncertain. V was clipped by 4 bases and J by 1 base, with 7 bases between them. The CDR3 consists of 13 residues. CDR1 SEHNR and CDR2 FQNEAQ come from the germline V gene (reference sequence). CDR3 protein: CASSSQENTEAFF. The CDR3 DNA sequence: TGTGCCAGCAGCTCCCAGGAGAACACTGAAGCTTTCTTT.

V and J are TRBV2 and TRBJ1-6; 9 positions match TRBD1. Germline CDR1 reads SNHLY; CDR2 reads FYNNEI. V was clipped by 6 bases and J by 13 bases; unmatched bases: 7. The CDR3 has 13 residues. The CDR3 loop is CASRGTGTNPLHF. The DNA of the CDR3 is TGTGCCAGCAGGGGGACAGGGACTAATCCCCTCCACTTT.

CDR3 sequence (DNA): TGTGCCTGGGACAAAACAGGGAGCTACACCTTC. Translation: CAWDKTGSYTF. The chain uses TRBV30 and TRBJ1-2, with D possibly being TRBD1 (6 bases). V was pared by 5 bases and J by 9 bases, with 13 bases between. Germline V gene data show CDR1 as GTSNPN and CDR2 as SVGIG (reference sequence). This CDR3 is built from 11 residues.

The V and J genes are TRBV6-5 and TRBJ1-4; D gene uncertain. The germline V and J ends were trimmed by 8 bases and 7 bases, with 14 bases remaining between them. The V gene's germline CDR1 is MNHEY and CDR2 SVGAGI. The CDR3 is made up of 13 amino acids. CDR3 DNA: TGTGCCAGCGGAAGTTCCTCGGGTGAAAAACTGTTTTTT. Translation: CASGSSSGEKLFF.

This chain uses TRBV19 with TRBJ1-1; D may be TRBD1 (6 bases). Germline V CDR1 and CDR2: LNHDA, SQIVND (reference sequence). With 6 bases removed from V and 5 bases from J, the gap between germline ends came to 16 bases. The CDR3 contains 14 residues. This CDR3 reads CASRSADRYTEAFF. The CDR3 coding sequence is TGTGCCAGTAGATCCGCGGACAGATATACTGAAGCTTTCTTT.

The chain's CDR3 is CASSRVPPGLEFYEQYF. The CDR3 DNA reads TGTGCCAGTAGCCGCGTACCTCCCGGTCTCGAATTCTACGAGCAGTACTTC. This chain links TRBV19 with TRBJ2-7; D is unclear. Germline V gene lookup returns CDR1 LNHDA and CDR2 SQIVND (reference sequence). The CDR3 is 17 amino acids. Between the trimmed V and J ends, which lost 6 bases and 3 bases, there was a span of 24 bases.